This T cell receptor (beta chain) originates from a study of blood T cells in healthy people across ages (dated by TCRdb to between 2014 and 2017). Study-level background: In model experiments, template switching captured roughly one uniquely barcoded TCR beta cDNA molecule for every two T cells. Using deep sequencing normalized with unique cDNA molecular identifiers, the study measured how TCR beta repertoire diversity changes with age. Four age groups were formed from the donors: young (average approximately 15 years), middle-aged (around 37), aged (over 55) and long-lived (approximately 78). To avoid experimental bias, donors of different ages were spread randomly across the sequencing lanes. For two donors (one aged 18 to 29 and one aged 80 or older), the study analyzed two additional independent replicas of 1 million unique cDNA reads from the same blood draw.

In its sample, this clonotype was seen a few times. Its specific antigen is unknown. Base qualities are not provided; no much larger clone lies one nucleotide away. The germline V gene (reference sequence) supplies CDR1 DFQATT and CDR2 SNEGSKA. The CDR3, cysteine through phenylalanine, is 15 amino acids long. Only the CDR3 DNA stays, 45 bases, in frame from base 1. From V the trimming removes 0 bases and from J it removes 4 bases, while the gene matches leave 8 bases of the junction unaccounted for. Study-wide conclusions, independent of this receptor: Compared with the aged group, the long-lived group had more naive CD4+ T cells, fewer expanded clones and increased TCR diversity, suggesting age selection. Because donor CMV infection status was unknown, age-related changes in expanded clonotypes were potentially confounded. Conclusive comparison of naive and antigen-experienced compartments was prevented by the profiling of bulk unsorted PBMCs. There was a strong correlation between observed TCR beta diversity and the percentage of naive T cells measured by flow cytometry. Estimates of total diversity based on one million sequenced T cells were regarded as lower bounds and as underestimates. Observed TCR beta diversity per million T cells fell roughly linearly with age, and a significant reduction was already apparent by age around 36.

The 40 or so donors, aged roughly 6 to 100 years, were systemically healthy Caucasian individuals from Russia. About 10 milliliters of peripheral blood were collected from each donor into EDTA-treated Vacutainer tubes. Ficoll-Paque density-gradient centrifugation was used to isolate PBMCs, with at least 6.5 million per sample. Trizol reagent was used to extract total RNA from PBMCs, with at least 5 micrograms per sample. For every donor, flow cytometry on a PBMC aliquot measured the percentage of naive CD45RAhigh/CD27high T cells. The protocol used for the library was 5' RACE. Sequencing took place on an Illumina HiSeq 2500. A second PCR of roughly 7 to 12 cycles was performed with a sample-barcoded 5' primer and a J-beta primer mix. A template-switch 5' adaptor carrying 12 random nucleotides introduced a unique molecular identifier onto each TCR beta cDNA molecule. At least 3 million CDR3-containing paired-end reads were obtained from each sample. First-strand cDNA was synthesized from all RNA with the Mint cDNA synthesis kit, primed by a TRBC-specific oligonucleotide. Following uracil-DNA glycosylase treatment, all cDNA underwent a first 18-cycle PCR with the universal primers M1SS and BC2_uni_R. For the original study's pipeline: For normalization, 1 million high-quality reads were randomly selected from each sample, with every read carrying a distinct molecular identifier. Instead of being binned into consensus sequences, reads with shared molecular identifiers were discarded. MiTCR, set to a Q25 quality threshold and the strictest error-elimination algorithm, was used for CDR3 identification, clonotype clustering and error correction. Lower-bound total TCR beta diversity was estimated with a nonparametric unseen species model using Euler transformation. The raw public reads went through TCRdb reprocessing: fastp at Q25, MiXCR clone calling, in-frame beta chains kept. Identical CDR3 protein sequences are pooled into one entry, listed with their most common genes and DNA. The V and J calls and clone size are TCRdb's, not the authors'. In all, the sample holds 650,000 to 1,000,000 distinct CDR3 sequences, and 30% to 45% of those were seen once. Over 10% of the sample lies in the top ten.

The TCR originated in a man between 18 and 35 years old in good health. The rearranged segments are TRBV20-1 and TRBJ2-5; TRBD1 agrees with 7 junctional bases. The specimen was blood. The CDR3 protein sequence reads: CSARDFGRGTETQYF. Read as DNA, the sequence is TGCAGTGCTAGAGATTTTGGCAGGGGGACAGAGACCCAGTACTTC.